This T cell receptor (beta chain) was observed in a study of T cell changes during pregnancy in multiple sclerosis. The germline V and J ends were trimmed by 9 bases and 4 bases, with 13 bases remaining between them. The germline gives CDR1 KGHSH, CDR2 LQKENI. CDR3 length equals 13 residues. Assay used: immunoSEQ multiplex PCR; TCRdb lists only in-frame clones, some missing. Among about 40,000 clones listed, roughly nine tenths were seen once. The rearrangement uses TRBV18 and TRBJ1-5; no definite D call. The sample in question was CD4+ T cells from peripheral blood mononuclear cells, obtained in the first trimester of pregnancy. The sequence derives from a female donor with multiple sclerosis, enrolled in a pregnancy study. The DNA for the CDR3 is TGTGCCAGTCTGGCCGGGTCAAATCAGCCCCAGCATTTT. It is translated as CASLAGSNQPQHF.